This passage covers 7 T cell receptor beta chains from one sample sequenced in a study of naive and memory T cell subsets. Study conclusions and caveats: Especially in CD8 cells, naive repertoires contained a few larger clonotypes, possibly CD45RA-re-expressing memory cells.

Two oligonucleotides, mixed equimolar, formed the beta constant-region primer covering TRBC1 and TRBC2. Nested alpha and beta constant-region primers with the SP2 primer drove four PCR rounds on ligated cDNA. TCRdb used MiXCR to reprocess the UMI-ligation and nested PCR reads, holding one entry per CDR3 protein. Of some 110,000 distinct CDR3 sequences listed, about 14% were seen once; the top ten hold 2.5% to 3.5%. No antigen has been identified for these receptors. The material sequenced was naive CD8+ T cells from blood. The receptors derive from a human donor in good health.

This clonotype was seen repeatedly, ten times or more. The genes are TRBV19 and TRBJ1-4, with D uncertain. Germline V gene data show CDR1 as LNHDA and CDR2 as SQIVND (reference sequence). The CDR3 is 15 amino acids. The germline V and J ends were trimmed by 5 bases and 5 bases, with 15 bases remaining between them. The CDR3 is CASSSNTARNEKLFF. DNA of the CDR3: TGTGCCAGTAGTTCAAACACGGCGAGGAATGAAAAACTGTTTTTT.

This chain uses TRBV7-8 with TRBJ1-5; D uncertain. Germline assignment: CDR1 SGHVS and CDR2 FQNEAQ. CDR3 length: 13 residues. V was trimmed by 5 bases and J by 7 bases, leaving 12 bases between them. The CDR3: CASSLRLVQPQHF. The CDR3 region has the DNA TGTGCCAGCAGCCTCCGCCTAGTCCAGCCCCAGCATTTT.

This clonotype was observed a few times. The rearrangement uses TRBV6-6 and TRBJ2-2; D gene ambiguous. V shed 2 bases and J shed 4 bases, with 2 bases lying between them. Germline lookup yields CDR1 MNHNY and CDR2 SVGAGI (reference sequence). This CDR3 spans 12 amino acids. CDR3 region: CASSYGTGELFF. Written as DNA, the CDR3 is TGTGCCAGCAGTTACGGCACCGGGGAGCTGTTTTTT.

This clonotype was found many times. The CDR3: CSVVSLRGGYTF. The CDR3 region has the DNA TGCAGCGTTGTTAGTCTCCGGGGAGGCTACACCTTC. The J gene is TRBJ1-2, the V gene TRBV29-1; no definite D call. This CDR3 contains 12 residues. The V end lost 4 bases, the J end lost 8 bases, and 14 bases lay between the germline ends. Germline assignment: CDR1 SQVTM and CDR2 ANQGSEA.

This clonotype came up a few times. The CDR3 is CAWSVGGGLDEQFF. The DNA for the CDR3 is TGTGCCTGGAGTGTTGGCGGGGGCCTCGATGAGCAGTTCTTC. The V and J genes are TRBV30 and TRBJ2-1; tentative D call: TRBD2 (7 bases). Germline V CDR1 and CDR2: GTSNPN, SVGIG (reference sequence). V was pared by 0 bases and J by 8 bases, with 14 bases between. There are 14 residues in the CDR3.

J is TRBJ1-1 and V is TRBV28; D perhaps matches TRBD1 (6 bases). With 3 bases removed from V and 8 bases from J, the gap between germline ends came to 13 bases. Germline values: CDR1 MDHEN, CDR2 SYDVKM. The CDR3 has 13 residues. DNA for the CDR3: TGTGCCAGCAGTTTTGACCAGGGGTTGGAAGCTTTCTTT. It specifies CASSFDQGLEAFF.

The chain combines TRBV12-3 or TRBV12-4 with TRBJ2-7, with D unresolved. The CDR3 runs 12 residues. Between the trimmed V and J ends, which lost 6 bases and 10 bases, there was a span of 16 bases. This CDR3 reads CASSPQVVYQYF. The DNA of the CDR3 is TGTGCCAGCAGCCCCCAGGTTGTCTACCAGTACTTC.